This T cell receptor beta chain came from a study of CD8+CD57+ T cells in acquired aplastic anemia. Study outcomes and limitations: In common between the patients and the controls were twenty-nine CD8+ CDR3 sequences.

For CDR3 and TCR beta VDJ profiling, genomic DNA was the template used. Via MiXCR, TCRdb re-called the reads, giving one row per CDR3 protein. There are some 140,000 distinct CDR3 sequences in the sample; 41% occur only once, and over 6.5% lies in the top ten. This clonotype was seen many times. The antigen remains unidentified. A read error may be the cause here, since a much bigger clone is one base away. The sequence was obtained from a human donor in good health, serving as a control. Sequencing input: sorted CD4+, CD8+, or CD8+CD57+ T cells (not recorded which) from PBMCs.

The CDR3 spells CASSSVGREQYF. The CDR3 DNA follows: TGTGCCAGCAGCTCTGTGGGGCGCGAGCAGTACTTC. The chain employs TRBV7-2 and TRBJ2-7; D may be TRBD1 (5 bases). The CDR3 extends over 12 amino acids. V was cut by 4 bases and J by 6 bases, with 10 bases left in between. Germline CDR1 and CDR2: SGHTA and FQGNSA.